Shown below are 31 T cell receptor beta chains from a single sample sequenced in a study of cytomegalovirus exposure and HLA in healthy donors. The PCR used 60 Vbeta and 13 Jbeta primers. Measured with immunoSEQ multiplex PCR; TCRdb has only the in-frame clones, and not every one. The sample gives about 110,000 clones, 15% to 19% of which show up once; 1.5% to 2% is in the top ten. The material sequenced was PBMCs. The receptors originated from a woman younger than 30 in good health and CMV-seronegative.

This sequence joins TRBV28 and TRBJ2-1, with D perhaps TRBD1 (7 bases). The CDR3 is made up of 16 amino acids. Germline CDR1 and CDR2: MDHEN and SYDVKM. V gave up 6 bases and J gave up 2 bases, with 17 bases separating them. CDR3 nucleotide sequence: TGTGCCAGCAGCCAAGGGGGCGGGGTGACCTACAATGAGCAGTTCTTC. Translating gives CASSQGGGVTYNEQFF.

This clone was seen a few times. The J gene is TRBJ2-1, the V gene TRBV6-5, with 7 bases that match TRBD2. This CDR3 has 13 residues. Germline lookup yields CDR1 MNHEY and CDR2 SVGAGI. Trimming took 6 bases from V and 9 from J; bases not matched to a gene: 8. The CDR3 DNA reads TGTGCCAGCAGCCGGAGGGAGGGTGGTGAGCAGTTCTTC. Protein product: CASSRREGGEQFF.

The V call is TRBV2, the J call TRBJ1-2; D remains ambiguous. This CDR3 comprises 8 residues. Germline CDR1 reads SNHLY; CDR2 reads FYNNEI. V was trimmed by 7 bases and J by 9 bases, leaving 3 bases between them. CDR3 nucleotides: TGTGCCAGCAACAGCTACACCTTC. Its translation: CASNSYTF.

This clone came up a few times. V is TRBV28 and J is TRBJ1-5; the D gene is possibly TRBD1 (6 bases). Germline-derived CDR1 and CDR2 are MDHEN and SYDVKM. The CDR3 contains 17 residues. Trimming took 6 bases from V and 3 from J, leaving 21 bases between them. As DNA, the CDR3 is TGTGCCAGCAGAAAAGTCTCGGGCAGGGGTTACAATCAGCCCCAGCATTTT. Translated, it gives CASRKVSGRGYNQPQHF.

In its sample, this clone was seen a few times. CDR3 bases: TGCGCCAGCAGCCCAGGCGGGGAGTCGGGATATGGCTACACCTTC. This codes for CASSPGGESGYGYTF. The chain uses TRBV4-1 and TRBJ1-2; D uncertain. This CDR3 is 15 amino acids long. Trimming cost V 4 bases and J 5 bases, with 17 bases left between them. Germline-derived CDR1 and CDR2 are MGHRA and YSYEKL.

V gene TRBV5-4 combines with J gene TRBJ1-1; maybe TRBD1 (5 bases). Germline CDR1 SGHNT, CDR2 YYREEE (reference sequence). With 0 bases removed from V and 9 bases from J, the gap between germline ends came to 12 bases. This CDR3 contains 13 residues. CDR3 nucleotides: TGTGCCAGCAGCTTGGGAACAGGTAGGAAAGCTTTCTTT. Protein product: CASSLGTGRKAFF.

The V and J genes are TRBV6-5 and TRBJ1-3; D unclear. The CDR3 consists of 15 residues. Looked up from germline, CDR1 is MNHEY and CDR2 is SVGAGI. With 0 bases removed from V and 3 bases from J, the gap between germline ends came to 9 bases. This CDR3 is CASSYSRGIGNTIYF. For the CDR3, the DNA is TGTGCCAGCAGTTACTCCCGGGGAATTGGAAACACCATATATTTT.

The chain employs TRBV30 and TRBJ2-2; TRBD2 matches at 9 bases. The CDR3 contains 16 residues. The J segment lost 7 bases and the V segment lost 3 bases, leaving 12 bases of the junction unmatched. Per germline, CDR1 GTSNPN and CDR2 SVGIG (reference sequence). The CDR3 region is CAWRHAGGLGGGELFF. CDR3 sequence (DNA): TGTGCCTGGAGGCATGCGGGGGGGCTCGGTGGCGGGGAGCTGTTTTTT.

V and J are TRBV18 and TRBJ1-1; D remains ambiguous. The CDR3 extends over 13 amino acids. Germline CDR1 reads KGHSH; CDR2 reads LQKENI. Between the trimmed V and J ends, which lost 4 bases and 1 base, there was a span of 7 bases. DNA of the CDR3: TGTGCCAGCTCACAGGGAGGGAACACTGAAGCTTTCTTT. Its translation: CASSQGGNTEAFF.

V gene TRBV30 combines with J gene TRBJ2-3; weak D call: TRBD2 (6 bases). The CDR3 is 16 amino acids. CDR1 is GTSNPN and CDR2 is SVGIG in the germline V gene (reference sequence). V gave up 1 base and J gave up 5 bases, with 19 bases separating them. The CDR3 DNA is TGTGCCTGGAGTGCCGCCGGGACTCACCAGGGAGATACGCAGTATTTT. Protein product: CAWSAAGTHQGDTQYF.

The chain couples TRBV9 to TRBJ2-2; 9 bases match TRBD1. CDR1 is SGDLS and CDR2 is YYNGEE in the germline V gene. The CDR3 has 16 amino acids. Trimming cost V 4 bases and J 6 bases; bases outside gene matches: 10. CDR3 in amino acids: CASSTTRTGDSGELFF. CDR3 nucleotides: TGTGCCAGCAGCACCACCAGGACAGGGGATTCCGGGGAGCTGTTTTTT. Based on the CDR3 plus reference TRBV9 and TRBJ2-2, the full variable domain is DSGVTQTPKHLITATGQRVTLRCSPRSGDLSVYWYQQSLDQGLQFLIQYYNGEERAKGNILERFSAQQFPDLHSELNLSSLELGDSALYFCASSTTRTGDSGELFFGEGSRLTVL.

The J gene is TRBJ1-3, the V gene TRBV5-1, with 7 bases that match TRBD1. Germline CDR1 SGHRS, CDR2 YFSETQ. V was clipped by 4 bases and J by 1 base; unmatched bases: 8. The CDR3 consists of 16 residues. The CDR3, as DNA: TGCGCCAGCAGCCTCAGACAGGGATCTTCTGGAAACACCATATATTTT. This gives the protein CASSLRQGSSGNTIYF.

This chain links TRBV9 with TRBJ1-3; D gene uncertain. The CDR3 has 15 residues. V lost 7 bases to trimming and J lost 1 base, with 15 bases between them. Germline CDR1 SGDLS, CDR2 YYNGEE. CDR3 DNA: TGTGCCAGCGGTCACTCACTGCTATCTGGAAACACCATATATTTT. Its translation: CASGHSLLSGNTIYF.

This clone was detected a few times. J is TRBJ1-3 and V is TRBV28, with D possibly matching TRBD1 (6 bases). V was clipped by 8 bases and J by 1 base, with 21 bases between them. Germline CDR1 reads MDHEN; CDR2 reads SYDVKM. The CDR3 contains 17 residues. CDR3 bases: TGTGCCAGCTCAGGGGCAGTAGAAAACCTATCTGGAAACACCATATATTTT. Its protein is CASSGAVENLSGNTIYF.

This chain links TRBV7-3 with TRBJ2-7, with D possibly TRBD1 on 6 matching bases. V was cut by 2 bases and J by 3 bases, with 11 bases left in between. This CDR3 comprises 14 residues. Germline loops: CDR1 SGHTA, CDR2 FQGTGA. CDR3 nucleotides: TGTGCCAGCAGCTTAGGACAGCAATACTACGAGCAGTACTTC. The encoded protein is CASSLGQQYYEQYF.

This clone turned up a few times. J is TRBJ1-2 and V is TRBV29-1; D perhaps matches TRBD1 (5 bases). The CDR3 covers 14 residues. The germline V and J ends were trimmed by 0 bases and 7 bases, with 15 bases remaining between them. Germline V gene data show CDR1 as SQVTM and CDR2 as ANQGSEA. The CDR3 sequence: CSVEELRGRSGYTF. The CDR3 nucleotides are TGCAGCGTTGAAGAACTTAGGGGCAGGAGTGGCTACACCTTC.

The chain is built from TRBV30 and TRBJ2-1, with D perhaps TRBD2 (6 bases). Per germline, CDR1 GTSNPN and CDR2 SVGIG (reference sequence). The CDR3 is 14 residues long. With 2 bases removed from V and 9 bases from J, the gap between germline ends came to 17 bases. The DNA for the CDR3 is TGTGCCTGGAGTTACGGGGGTGGTAGGAGTGAGCAGTTCTTC. Translating gives CAWSYGGGRSEQFF.

A few counts support this clone. This chain links TRBV30 with TRBJ2-7, with 8 nucleotides matching TRBD1. The germline V gene encodes CDR1 GTSNPN and CDR2 SVGIG (reference sequence). The V segment lost 2 bases and the J segment 3 bases; nucleotides outside the gene matches: 12. This CDR3 comprises 16 residues. The CDR3 region is CAWSRPRTGRVYEQYF. The CDR3 bases are TGTGCCTGGAGTAGACCGAGGACAGGGCGGGTCTACGAGCAGTACTTC.

The chain has TRBV13 and TRBJ2-3, with 7 positions matching TRBD1. The germline V gene has CDR1 PRHDT and CDR2 FYEKMQ (reference sequence). After removal of 3 bases from V and 2 bases from J, the junction contained 5 bases not matched to a gene. The CDR3 totals 15 residues. DNA for the CDR3: TGTGCCAGCAGCTTCCGGGACAGCCTCACAGATACGCAGTATTTT. As protein: CASSFRDSLTDTQYF.

This clone turned up a few times. This chain uses TRBV5-1 with TRBJ2-1; TRBD2 matches 13 bases. V lost 2 bases and J lost 8; bases outside the gene matches: 4. There are 15 residues in the CDR3. Germline V gene data show CDR1 as SGHRS and CDR2 as YFSETQ. The CDR3 DNA is TGCGCCAGCAGCTTAGGGACTAGCGGGGCCTATGAGCAGTTCTTC. Its translation is CASSLGTSGAYEQFF.

This clone was observed a handful of times. Other DNA sequences in the same sample also yield this CDR3. This chain links TRBV9 with TRBJ2-7, with D maybe TRBD1 (5 bases). Germline CDR1 and CDR2: SGDLS and YYNGEE. CDR3 length: 14 amino acids. Between the trimmed V and J ends, which lost 2 bases and 4 bases, there was a span of 13 bases. The CDR3 DNA follows: TGTGCCAGCAGCGTCGCAGGGCTTGGGTACGAGCAGTACTTC. This codes for CASSVAGLGYEQYF.

This clone was picked up a small number of times. The chain has TRBV12-1 and TRBJ1-4. TRBV12-1 is flagged as a pseudogene. This CDR3 is 14 amino acids long. DNA of the CDR3: TGTGCCAGCAGGCGCTACTACCTTTGGGAAAAACTGTTTTTT. Translated: CASRRYYLWEKLFF.

The sample holds a few counts of this clone. The chain is built from TRBV6-1 and TRBJ2-7; weak D call: TRBD2 (6 bases). The V end lost 0 bases, the J end lost 1 base, and 13 bases lay between the germline ends. Germline CDR1 MNHNS, CDR2 SASEGT. The CDR3 covers 16 residues. The CDR3 DNA follows: TGTGCCAGCAGTGAAGCAAGTCCCGGGAGTTCCTACGAGCAGTACTTC. Its translation is CASSEASPGSSYEQYF.

The rearrangement uses TRBV6-1 and TRBJ2-5, with 9 bases aligning to TRBD2. The CDR3 covers 15 residues. J lost 4 bases, V lost 8 bases, and 11 bases had no gene match. CDR1 is MNHNS and CDR2 is SASEGT in the germline V gene. The CDR3, as DNA: TGTGCCAGCCGGCGGGAGGGAGGTCTTGCAGAGACCCAGTACTTC. Protein: CASRREGGLAETQYF.

This clone was counted only a few times. This chain uses TRBV30 with TRBJ1-5; possible D gene TRBD1, 6 bases. V was shortened by 1 base and J by 4 bases, with 14 bases between the two germline ends. The CDR3 runs to 15 residues. Germline V gives CDR1 GTSNPN, CDR2 SVGIG (reference sequence). This CDR3 reads CAWSEGGAKNQPQHF. Here the CDR3 DNA reads TGTGCCTGGAGTGAGGGGGGGGCGAAGAATCAGCCCCAGCATTTT.

The chain combines TRBV5-4 with TRBJ1-3, with a weak D call TRBD1 (6 bases). V was shortened by 4 bases and J by 2 bases, with 13 bases between the two germline ends. Germline V gene lookup returns CDR1 SGHNT and CDR2 YYREEE (reference sequence). CDR3 length: 15 amino acids. The CDR3 spells CASSMDQGTGNTIYF. CDR3 nucleotide sequence: TGTGCCAGCAGCATGGATCAGGGGACTGGAAACACCATATATTTT.

This clone has a handful of counts. This sequence joins TRBV7-9 and TRBJ2-7; 9 nucleotides line up with TRBD1. J gave up 1 base and V 5 bases, and 3 bases lay outside the gene matches. CDR1 and CDR2 from the germline V gene are SEHNR and FQNEAQ (reference sequence). CDR3 length: 14 amino acids. The CDR3 loop is CASSPGTGSYEQYF. The DNA for the CDR3 is TGTGCCAGCAGCCCCGGGACAGGGTCCTACGAGCAGTACTTC.

The CDR3 bases are TGCGCCAGCAGCCGTGAAGAGACCCAGTACTTC. Amino acid sequence: CASSREETQYF. The V call is TRBV5-1, the J call TRBJ2-5; D not certain. CDR3 size: 11 residues. CDR1 SGHRS and CDR2 YFSETQ come from the germline V gene. Trimming left V 4 bases short and J 3 bases short, with 4 bases between.

The J gene is TRBJ2-1, the V gene TRBV5-5; tentatively, D is TRBD2 (6 bases). Germline V gene sequence: CDR1 SGHKS, CDR2 YYEKEE (reference sequence). Trimming left V 0 bases short and J 2 bases short, with 9 bases between. The CDR3 is 15 amino acids. This chain's CDR3 is CASSLELAPYNEQFF. The CDR3 DNA sequence: TGTGCCAGCAGCTTGGAACTAGCTCCCTACAATGAGCAGTTCTTC.

This clone was detected a few times. The chain employs TRBV7-9 and TRBJ2-7; D call uncertain. With 1 base removed from V and 12 bases from J, the gap between germline ends came to 13 bases. There are 12 residues in the CDR3. CDR1 is SEHNR, CDR2 FQNEAQ, per germline (reference sequence). The CDR3 protein is CASSLDSSSLYF. The CDR3 DNA follows: TGTGCCAGCAGCTTAGACAGCTCCTCGCTGTACTTC.

The chain joins TRBV5-1 to TRBJ1-1, with D uncertain. This CDR3 spans 14 amino acids. V was pared by 4 bases and J by 6 bases, with 16 bases between. The germline V gene encodes CDR1 SGHRS and CDR2 YFSETQ. The CDR3 nucleotides are TGCGCCAGCAGCAAGACTAGGGTGACCGCTGAAGCTTTCTTT. Amino acid sequence: CASSKTRVTAEAFF. Filled out from reference TRBV5-1 and TRBJ1-1, the complete variable domain reads KAGVTQTPRYLIKTRGQQVTLSCSPISGHRSVSWYQQTPGQGLQFLFEYFSETQRNKGNFPGRFSGRQFSNSRSEMNVSTLELGDSALYLCASSKTRVTAEAFFGQGTRLTVV.